This TCR beta chain was recorded in a study of T cell repertoires in cytomegalovirus infection. On the study more broadly: Recently described HLA-C-restricted plus well-studied HLA-B-restricted CMV epitopes were used. The study's findings and limits: The response measured ex vivo was dominated by TCR beta clonotypes (HLA-C-restricted and CMV-specific).

Trimming stripped 1 base from V and 10 bases from J, with 11 bases between. The CDR3 consists of 12 residues. Germline assignment: CDR1 SGHNT and CDR2 YYREEE (reference sequence). This clonotype showed up just a few times. The antigen remains undetermined. MiXCR was run by TCRdb on the reads, yielding one entry per CDR3 protein. The table includes fewer than 950,000 distinct CDR3 sequences, approximately 32% detected once. This chain joins TRBV5-4 and TRBJ2-5; D is possibly TRBD2 (6 bases). Sequenced material: cultured CD8+ T cells from PBMCs, taken from culture after CMV antigen stimulation. This TCR derives from a human donor in good health (CMV status not recorded). Some clones in this sample may be carry-over from other donors' samples. The CDR3 loop is CASSLPTGGQYF. CDR3 sequence (DNA): TGTGCCAGCAGCTTGCCAACCGGGGGCCAGTACTTC.